This TCR beta chain was recorded in a study of cytomegalovirus exposure and HLA in healthy donors. Points from the study as a whole: That first-cohort TCR clusters tended to co-occur in the roughly 130 validation repertoires was found in a later analysis.

Sequencing used immunoSEQ multiplex PCR; TCRdb keeps in-frame clones, though not all of them. The sample has 250,000 to 300,000 clones; approximately 86% are singletons. On this clone itself: As yet, its antigen is unknown.

The material sequenced was PBMCs. The clonotype was recovered from a woman aged 18-29 years in good health and CMV-seronegative.

Here the CDR3 DNA reads TGTGCCAGCAGCGCTGACAGGATAGGAGGAAACACCATATATTTT. The encoded protein is CASSADRIGGNTIYF. This chain connects TRBV5-4 to TRBJ1-3; possibly TRBD1 for D (6 bases). Germline V lookup: CDR1 SGHNT, CDR2 YYREEE (reference sequence). The CDR3 spans 15 residues. Trimming took off 4 bases at V and 4 bases at J, with 15 bases between the two ends. Using reference TRBV5-4 and TRBJ1-3 for the parts outside the CDR3, the full variable domain is ETGVTQSPTHLIKTRGQQVTLRCSSQSGHNTVSWYQQALGQGPQFIFQYYREEENGRGNFPPRFSGLQFPNYSSELNVNALELDDSALYLCASSADRIGGNTIYFGEGSWLTVV.